This TCR beta chain emerged from a study of shared clonotypes between healthy human individuals. Study in general: The cohort had a couple of women and three men, ages 18 to 49.

TCRdb's copy holds only in-frame clones and misses some; the assay was immunoSEQ multiplex PCR. Of about 1.4 million clones listed, roughly 96% were seen once; the top ten hold over 1%. Study findings and constraints: The four-donor shared clonotypes exceeded non-shared clonotypes in generation probability, with non-shared ones scoring lower.

Germline V gene sequence: CDR1 SGHTA, CDR2 FQGNSA. The junction had 9 bases not matched to a gene; V was cut back by 4 bases and J by 3 bases. This CDR3 contains 15 residues. About this clone: As yet, its antigen is unknown.

This TCR came from a man aged 25 to 40 in good health. The rearrangement uses TRBV7-2 and TRBJ2-7; 7 nucleotides align to TRBD1. The sequencing input was naive CD4+ T cells sorted from blood. Subset here: CD45RA+ positively selected. CDR3 loop: CASSSRGQGDYEQYF. CDR3 nucleotides: TGTGCCAGCAGCTCTAGAGGTCAGGGGGACTACGAGCAGTACTTC.